This T cell receptor beta chain was profiled in a study of post-analysis software for immune sequencing data. Background on the study: Patients had relapsing-remitting, secondary progressive or progressive-relapsing multiple sclerosis; some lacked subtype.

This clonotype has just one count. Its cognate antigen is unknown. Findings and limits, study-wide: Samples from one preparation batch, clustered by F measure, grouped strongly together. TRBV5-6, TRBV5-1 and TRBV20-1 belonged to a set of about five TRBV segments that were more frequent in patients than controls. Those with multiple sclerosis, the patient group, showed significantly lower normalized Chao1 diversity than controls.

Unique molecular identifiers were carried by the TCR beta cDNA libraries. T cells numbering roughly 1 to 10 million yielded cDNA molecules that totaled roughly 500,000. TCRdb called the PCR reads again in MiXCR, with one record for every CDR3 protein. The table has some 690,000 distinct CDR3 sequences, 59% seen once. This CDR3 is 15 amino acids long. Germline CDR1 reads SEHNR; CDR2 reads FQNEAQ (reference sequence). Trimming took 4 bases from V and 2 from J, leaving 12 bases between them. The chain uses TRBV7-9 and TRBJ2-1; possibly TRBD2 for D (5 bases). The sequenced sample consisted of blood. The receptor's source is a girl aged 2 to 10 with multiple sclerosis. CDR3 residues: CASSSGIGPYNEQFF. The CDR3 coding sequence is TGTGCCAGCAGCTCCGGGATCGGGCCCTACAATGAGCAGTTCTTC.